Below are 30 T cell receptor beta chains sequenced from a single sample in a study of blood T cells in healthy people across ages. Sample-barcoded 5' priming and a J-beta primer mix drove a second PCR of 7 to 11 cycles. Using its own MiXCR run on the 5' RACE reads, TCRdb lists one record per CDR3 protein. The sample has about 1.6 million distinct CDR3 sequences, roughly 32% seen once. Sample: blood. Receptor source: a woman aged 25-40 years in good health.

The chain uses TRBV18 and TRBJ2-5; the D is unclear. TRBJ2-7 explains the end of the DNA better; the J call may be wrong. The CDR3 has 13 residues. Germline V CDR1 and CDR2: KGHSH, LQKENI. CDR3 DNA sequence: TGTGCCAGCTCCGGCGACGTAGGCTACGAGCAGTACTTC. Its translation: CASSGDVGYEQYF.

The chain joins TRBV5-1 to TRBJ2-7; 7 bases line up with TRBD1. CDR1 is SGHRS and CDR2 is YFSETQ in the germline V gene. V was pared by 0 bases and J by 2 bases, with 5 bases of the junction left unmatched. The CDR3 has 15 residues. CDR3 in DNA: TGCGCCAGCAGCTTGGCCATCGGGACAGCCTACGAGCAGTACTTC. Translation: CASSLAIGTAYEQYF.

This clonotype was picked up a small number of times. The chain recombines TRBV15 with TRBJ1-2, with no clear D. The CDR3 totals 12 residues. Germline V gene data show CDR1 as LNHNV and CDR2 as YYDKDF (reference sequence). V lost 3 bases to trimming and J lost 5 bases, with 7 bases between them. CDR3 nucleotides: TGTGCCACCAGCAGGGACGCGTATGGCTACACCTTC. Protein: CATSRDAYGYTF.

This clonotype appeared a single time. This may be a read error, as it is one base from a much larger clone. This sequence joins TRBV20-1 and TRBJ2-3; D possibly corresponds to TRBD2 (6 bases). The CDR3 consists of 14 residues. Per germline, CDR1 DFQATT and CDR2 SNEGSKA (reference sequence). Here the CDR3 reads CSAGEARSTDAQYF. Here the CDR3 DNA reads TGCAGTGCTGGGGAGGCGAGAAGCACAGATGCGCAGTATTTT.

This clonotype was observed a handful of times. This sequence joins TRBV7-2 and TRBJ2-7, with 10 bases lining up with TRBD1. V was pared by 3 bases and J by 6 bases, with 8 bases of the junction left unmatched. The germline V gene has CDR1 SGHTA and CDR2 FQGNSA. The CDR3 sequence is 15 residues long. The CDR3 DNA sequence: TGTGCCAGCAGCTTCCGACCGGGACAGGGGAGCGAGCAGTACTTC. Protein product: CASSFRPGQGSEQYF.

The chain recombines TRBV5-1 with TRBJ2-3, with 10 bases aligning to TRBD1. The CDR3 consists of 15 residues. V trimming: 2 bases; J trimming: 6 bases; junction bases outside the gene matches: 6. Germline loops: CDR1 SGHRS, CDR2 YFSETQ. DNA of the CDR3: TGCGCCAGCAGCTTAAGACAGGGGGCGATGGATACGCAGTATTTT. Its translation: CASSLRQGAMDTQYF.

CDR3 nucleotide sequence: TGTGCCAGCAGCTTCACGACCGGGACGGGCACAGATACGCAGTATTTT. Protein product: CASSFTTGTGTDTQYF. The chain uses TRBV7-9 and TRBJ2-3; either TRBD1 or TRBD2 may supply D (5 bases each). V was pared by 3 bases and J by 1 base, with 14 bases between. The CDR3 runs to 16 residues. Germline V gene data show CDR1 as SEHNR and CDR2 as FQNEAQ (reference sequence).

This clonotype was picked up a small number of times. This chain joins TRBV7-6 and TRBJ2-1, with 9 bases lining up with TRBD2. This CDR3 comprises 15 residues. Germline V gene lookup returns CDR1 SGHVS and CDR2 FNYEAQ. The J segment lost 7 bases and the V segment lost 1 base, leaving 5 bases of the junction unmatched. CDR3 bases: TGTGCCAGCAGCTTAGAGCCTAGCGGGACGAATGAGCAGTTCTTC. It translates to CASSLEPSGTNEQFF.

This chain uses TRBV6-1 with TRBJ2-2, with 10 bases matching TRBD2. Trimming removed 5 bases from V and 5 bases from J; junction bases left unmatched: 5. The CDR3 runs 15 residues. Germline-derived CDR1 and CDR2 are MNHNS and SASEGT. The CDR3 sequence: CASSRASGSTGELFF. In DNA form, the CDR3 reads TGTGCCAGCAGTCGGGCTAGCGGGAGTACCGGGGAGCTGTTTTTT.

This clonotype was seen only a few times. The chain's CDR3 is CASSLGVAGGAHNEQFF. As DNA, the CDR3 is TGTGCCAGCAGCTTAGGTGTTGCGGGGGGGGCCCACAATGAGCAGTTCTTC. The rearrangement joins TRBV7-9 to TRBJ2-1, with TRBD2 matching 9 bases. CDR1 and CDR2 (germline): SEHNR, FQNEAQ (reference sequence). The V gene end was trimmed by 1 base and the J gene end by 5 bases; junction bases not matched to a gene: 9. The CDR3 loop spans 17 amino acids.

This sequence joins TRBV19 and TRBJ2-7; D perhaps matches TRBD2 (6 bases). This CDR3 has 13 residues. Germline CDR1 reads LNHDA; CDR2 reads SQIVND (reference sequence). V was shortened by 6 bases and J by 3 bases, with 12 bases between the two germline ends. CDR3 sequence reads: CASRVAGLYEQYF. Written as DNA, the CDR3 is TGTGCCAGTAGGGTGGCGGGACTCTACGAGCAGTACTTC.

This chain joins TRBV27 and TRBJ1-6; D is possibly TRBD1 (5 bases). The CDR3 runs 15 residues. Germline V gene lookup returns CDR1 MNHEY and CDR2 SMNVEV (reference sequence). Trimming removed 0 bases at V and 10 bases at J, with 13 bases between. The CDR3 is CASSLSVGGMSPLHF. The CDR3 DNA reads TGTGCCAGCAGTTTATCGGTGGGGGGGATGTCACCCCTCCACTTT.

In its sample, this clonotype was seen many times. The CDR3 nucleotides read TGTGCCAGCAGCCAAGTTGGTGAACAGGGGGCGAATGGCTACACCTTC. Translation gives CASSQVGEQGANGYTF. This chain uses TRBV4-2 with TRBJ1-2, with 9 bases fitting TRBD1. V lost 1 base and J lost 6; bases outside the gene matches: 9. Germline CDR1 and CDR2: LGHNA and YNFKEQ. This CDR3 comprises 16 residues.

This clonotype was detected only a few times. CDR3 sequence: CSAPDRAKIDEKLFF. CDR3 nucleotides: TGCAGTGCACCGGACAGGGCGAAAATCGACGAAAAACTGTTTTTT. This sequence joins TRBV20-1 and TRBJ1-4; 8 positions match TRBD1. This CDR3 is built from 15 residues. V shed 6 bases and J 8 bases; nucleotides not matched to a gene: 14. Germline-derived CDR1 and CDR2 are DFQATT and SNEGSKA (reference sequence).

In this sample, this clonotype turned up a few times. V and J are TRBV20-1 and TRBJ2-7; 7 nucleotides line up with TRBD2. The CDR3 is 14 residues long. Germline V gene data show CDR1 as DFQATT and CDR2 as SNEGSKA (reference sequence). The V segment lost 0 bases and the J segment 1 base; nucleotides outside the gene matches: 3. The CDR3: CSAREGGGSYEQYF. The CDR3 DNA reads as TGCAGTGCTAGAGAGGGGGGAGGGTCCTACGAGCAGTACTTC.

Only one count was recorded for this clonotype. The V gene is TRBV3-1, the J gene TRBJ2-7; D gene unclear. The germline V gene encodes CDR1 LGHDT and CDR2 YNNKEL (reference sequence). The ends were cut back, 0 bases at V and 9 bases at J, with 12 bases in the middle. This CDR3 region has 13 residues. CDR3 in amino acids: CASSQDFASGQYF. CDR3 in DNA: TGTGCCAGCAGCCAAGATTTCGCGTCGGGGCAGTACTTC.

V usage is TRBV7-2 and J usage is TRBJ2-3; TRBD2 agrees at 10 bases. With V trimmed by 1 base and J by 4 bases, 5 bases remained unmatched. The CDR3 loop spans 16 amino acids. Germline V CDR1 and CDR2: SGHTA, FQGNSA. The CDR3 reads CASSLDGLAGADTQYF. The DNA for the CDR3 is TGTGCCAGCAGCTTAGACGGTCTAGCGGGGGCAGATACGCAGTATTTT.

With respect to this clonotype: Because it lacks the conserved phenylalanine or tryptophan at the end, this CDR3 is likely a read error. V is TRBV6-1 and J is TRBJ2-5; D may be TRBD1 (6 bases). The V gene's germline CDR1 is MNHNS and CDR2 SASEGT. This CDR3 contains 17 residues. The V gene lost 2 bases and the J gene lost 0 bases, with 16 bases spanning the gap. For the CDR3, the DNA is TGTGCCAGCAGTGAAATTTCTAGACAGGCCTACCAAGAGACCCAGTACTCC. Residues: CASSEISRQAYQETQYS.

The V gene is TRBV5-1, the J gene TRBJ1-1, with D tentatively TRBD1 (6 bases). The CDR3 loop spans 18 amino acids. Trimming cost V 4 bases and J 5 bases, with 27 bases left between them. The V gene's germline CDR1 is SGHRS and CDR2 YFSETQ. The CDR3 sequence: CASSPYREDWDTRTEAFF. The CDR3 region has the DNA TGCGCCAGCAGCCCGTACAGGGAGGATTGGGATACGCGGACTGAAGCTTTCTTT.

To note about this clonotype: Just one base apart from a much larger clone, this may be a read error. The chain couples TRBV4-1 to TRBJ1-5; D perhaps matches TRBD1 (5 bases). Germline V gives CDR1 MGHRA, CDR2 YSYEKL. Between the trimmed V and J ends, which lost 1 base and 4 bases, there was a span of 14 bases. The CDR3 covers 16 residues. CDR3 residues: CASSQASWQGNQPQHF. The DNA for the CDR3 is TGCGCCAGCAGCCAAGCTAGTTGGCAGGGAAATCAGCCCCAGCATTTT.

The chain recombines TRBV3-1 with TRBJ1-2; a possible D gene is TRBD1 (6 bases). Deletions cut 4 bases from V and 5 bases from J, with 20 bases between. Germline V gene data show CDR1 as LGHDT and CDR2 as YNNKEL (reference sequence). The CDR3 sequence is 16 residues long. The CDR3 loop is CASSPTYQGRGYGYTF. CDR3 DNA sequence: TGTGCCAGCAGCCCTACGTACCAGGGGCGAGGGTATGGCTACACCTTC. The variable domain in full, completed from reference TRBV3-1 and TRBJ1-2, reads DTAVSQTPKYLVTQMGNDKSIKCEQNLGHDTMYWYKQDSKKFLKIMFSYNNKELIINETVPNRFSPKSPDKAHLNLHINSLELGDSAVYFCASSPTYQGRGYGYTFGSGTRLTVV.

This clonotype was seen a few times. This chain joins TRBV9 and TRBJ1-2; unclear D gene. Trimming pared 0 bases from V and 0 bases from J, leaving 9 bases between. Germline lookup yields CDR1 SGDLS and CDR2 YYNGEE. The CDR3 sequence is 15 residues long. CDR3 sequence: CASSVARATNYGYTF. CDR3 sequence (DNA): TGTGCCAGCAGCGTAGCACGGGCGACTAACTATGGCTACACCTTC.

This clonotype was seen a few times. CDR3 sequence: CASSPGLAGLEQFF. The CDR3 nucleotides are TGTGCCAGCAGCCCGGGACTAGCTGGATTGGAGCAGTTCTTC. V and J are TRBV12-3 or TRBV12-4 and TRBJ2-1; 9 positions match TRBD2. The CDR3 extends over 14 amino acids. The junction had 10 bases not matched to a gene; V was cut back by 6 bases and J by 10 bases.

CDR3 residues: CSARYPGGSYQPQHF. In nucleotides, the CDR3 is TGCAGTGCTCGCTACCCCGGGGGATCATATCAGCCCCAGCATTTT. The chain links TRBV20-1 to TRBJ1-5, with D maybe TRBD1 (5 bases). The V gene's germline CDR1 is DFQATT and CDR2 SNEGSKA (reference sequence). The V end lost 5 bases, the J end lost 5 bases, and 19 bases lay between the germline ends. This CDR3 contains 15 residues.

In its sample, this clonotype was seen a few times. The genes are TRBV12-3 or TRBV12-4 and TRBJ2-5; 12 bases line up with TRBD2. The junction had 7 bases not matched to a gene; V was cut back by 6 bases and J by 5 bases. The CDR3 contains 15 residues. CDR3 residues: CASSPTSGRIETQYF. The DNA for the CDR3 is TGTGCCAGCAGCCCGACTAGCGGGAGAATCGAGACCCAGTACTTC.

In this sample, this clonotype turned up once. The chain carries TRBV6-1 and TRBJ2-2, with 9 nucleotides matching TRBD1. V was clipped by 4 bases and J by 4 bases; unmatched bases: 4. The V gene's germline CDR1 is MNHNS and CDR2 SASEGT. The CDR3 runs to 15 residues. The CDR3 sequence: CASSGQGDPTGELFF. The CDR3 DNA is TGTGCCAGCAGTGGACAGGGGGATCCCACCGGGGAGCTGTTTTTT.

V usage is TRBV20-1 and J usage is TRBJ2-5, with 11 positions matching TRBD2. J lost 2 bases, V lost 3 bases, and 8 bases had no gene match. Germline CDR1 is DFQATT and CDR2 is SNEGSKA (reference sequence). This CDR3 region has 16 residues. The chain's CDR3 is CSARSSGRTKQETQYF. CDR3 coding DNA: TGCAGTGCTAGGTCTAGCGGGAGGACGAAGCAAGAGACCCAGTACTTC.

CDR3 DNA sequence: TGTGCCAGCAGTTACGCCAGGGGGAACACCGGGGAGCTGTTTTTT. It is translated as CASSYARGNTGELFF. The V gene is TRBV6-6, the J gene TRBJ2-2; perhaps TRBD1 as D (6 bases). Germline CDR1 is MNHNY and CDR2 is SVGAGI (reference sequence). CDR3 size: 15 residues. The V end lost 2 bases, the J end lost 1 base, and 8 bases lay between the germline ends.

This clonotype has only a few counts. The CDR3 here is CSAYRDSNQPQHF. The CDR3, as DNA: TGCAGTGCTTATCGTGACAGCAATCAGCCCCAGCATTTT. This chain joins TRBV20-1 and TRBJ1-5; D gene ambiguous. This CDR3 contains 13 residues. Germline-derived CDR1 and CDR2 are DFQATT and SNEGSKA (reference sequence). V shed 5 bases and J shed 1 base, with 9 bases lying between them.

This clonotype was picked up a small number of times. The rearrangement joins TRBV5-1 to TRBJ2-4; D gene unclear. The J call could be wrong; TRBJ2-7 is a better fit for the DNA end. The CDR3 is 14 residues long. CDR1 is SGHRS and CDR2 is YFSETQ in the germline V gene. In DNA, the CDR3 is TGCGCCAGCAGCTGGGGTCGCCTCGCGGACGAGCAGTACTTC. It translates to CASSWGRLADEQYF.